Listed here are 25 T cell receptor beta chains from one sample, sequenced in a study of PD-L1 blockade in urothelial cancer. Data came from immunoSEQ multiplex PCR; TCRdb stores just in-frame clones and leaves some out. The sample shows about 51,000 clones, approximately 83% of them seen only once. The sequenced sample was PBMCs, obtained around atezolizumab (anti-PD-L1) treatment. Every receptor here comes from a man in his sixties with urothelial cancer.

The rearrangement uses TRBV6-6 and TRBJ2-4, with 7 bases identical to TRBD2. The CDR3 totals 16 residues. The germline CDR1 and CDR2 sequences are MNHNY and SVGAGI (reference sequence). V lost 0 bases, J lost 3 bases, and 5 bases stayed unmatched. CDR3: CASSYSGGRGKNIQYF. The CDR3 DNA is TGTGCCAGCAGTTACTCCGGCGGGAGAGGCAAAAACATTCAGTACTTC.

V and J are TRBV9 and TRBJ2-3; TRBD2 might be the D (6 bases). Trimming took off 4 bases at V and 1 base at J, with 16 bases between the two ends. The germline V gene encodes CDR1 SGDLS and CDR2 YYNGEE. The CDR3 is made up of 16 amino acids. CDR3 coding DNA: TGTGCCAGCAGCCCCGGGACTGTGCCGGGCACAGATACGCAGTATTTT. Translating it yields CASSPGTVPGTDTQYF.

The chain links TRBV27 to TRBJ1-4, with D perhaps TRBD1 (5 bases). The CDR3 length is 14 residues. V lost 3 bases, J lost 8 bases, and 13 bases lay in between. Looked up from germline, CDR1 is MNHEY and CDR2 is SMNVEV (reference sequence). CDR3 amino acids: CASSFGGRGEKLFF. Written as DNA, the CDR3 is TGTGCCAGCAGTTTCGGAGGCCGGGGGGAAAAACTGTTTTTT.

The V gene is TRBV9, the J gene TRBJ2-3, with no clear D. Per germline, CDR1 SGDLS and CDR2 YYNGEE. The V end lost 4 bases, the J end lost 2 bases, and 11 bases lay between the germline ends. This CDR3 comprises 14 residues. The CDR3 region has the DNA TGTGCCAGCAGCTCCCCCGGGTTCACAGATACGCAGTATTTT. It specifies CASSSPGFTDTQYF. Variable domain in full (rest from reference TRBV9 and TRBJ2-3): DSGVTQTPKHLITATGQRVTLRCSPRSGDLSVYWYQQSLDQGLQFLIQYYNGEERAKGNILERFSAQQFPDLHSELNLSSLELGDSALYFCASSSPGFTDTQYFGPGTRLTVL.

The chain is built from TRBV27 and TRBJ2-7; tentatively, D is TRBD1 (6 bases). CDR3 size: 12 residues. Germline CDR1 MNHEY, CDR2 SMNVEV (reference sequence). V was cut by 1 base and J by 6 bases, with 7 bases left in between. The chain's CDR3 is CASSLWGREQYF. CDR3 in DNA: TGTGCCAGCAGTTTATGGGGGCGCGAGCAGTACTTC.

The chain joins TRBV11-3 to TRBJ2-1, with D possibly matching TRBD2 (5 bases). CDR3 length: 15 amino acids. Germline V CDR1 and CDR2: SGHNT, YENEEA. The V gene lost 3 bases and the J gene lost 2 bases, with 11 bases spanning the gap. CDR3 nucleotides: TGTGCCAGCAGCTTGGCGGAGGCCCCCTACAATGAGCAGTTCTTC. Its protein product is CASSLAEAPYNEQFF.

The chain has TRBV30 and TRBJ2-5, with D tentatively TRBD1 (6 bases). The germline CDR1 and CDR2 sequences are GTSNPN and SVGIG (reference sequence). V was pared by 0 bases and J by 6 bases, with 8 bases between. CDR3 length: 12 amino acids. In DNA, the CDR3 is TGTGCCTGGAGTGTTACAGGGAAGACCCAGTACTTC. It specifies CAWSVTGKTQYF.

This clone appeared a single time. CDR3 loop: CASSLTDSQETQYF. The CDR3 DNA reads as TGTGCCAGCAGCCTAACGGACAGCCAAGAGACCCAGTACTTC. The chain uses TRBV4-2 and TRBJ2-5; the D gene is possibly TRBD1 (6 bases). Germline values: CDR1 LGHNA, CDR2 YNFKEQ. The V gene lost 4 bases and the J gene lost 1 base, with 10 bases spanning the gap. The CDR3 has 14 amino acids.

This clone has a handful of counts. The V gene is TRBV11-1, the J gene TRBJ2-3; D gene ambiguous. The germline V gene has CDR1 SGHAT and CDR2 FQDESV (reference sequence). Trimming shortened V by 0 bases and J by 1 base, and 8 bases separated the two germline ends. The CDR3 is 15 residues long. This chain's CDR3 is CASSLASRGTDTQYF. CDR3 DNA sequence: TGTGCCAGCAGCTTAGCGTCCCGGGGCACAGATACGCAGTATTTT.

The rearrangement links TRBV7-9 to TRBJ1-2; D is undetermined. CDR3 size: 17 residues. Germline CDR1 and CDR2: SEHNR and FQNEAQ (reference sequence). V lost 5 bases and J lost 2, with 21 bases in between. The CDR3 is CASSLRTGTNQNYGYTF. The CDR3 nucleotides read TGTGCCAGCAGCCTGAGGACGGGAACCAACCAAAACTATGGCTACACCTTC. Complete variable domain (other parts from reference TRBV7-9 and TRBJ1-2): DTGVSQNPRHKITKRGQNVTFRCDPISEHNRLYWYRQTLGQGPEFLTYFQNEAQLEKSRLLSDRFSAERPKGSFSTLEIQRTEQGDSAMYLCASSLRTGTNQNYGYTFGSGTRLTVV.

The rearrangement joins TRBV11-2 to TRBJ2-1; a possible D gene is TRBD2 (6 bases). The CDR3 sequence is 16 residues long. The germline V gene has CDR1 SGHAT and CDR2 FQNNGV. V lost 4 bases and J lost 4, with 17 bases in between. CDR3 bases: TGTGCCAGCAGCTCTACCGGGAGTGGTAGGTACAATGAGCAGTTCTTC. It is translated as CASSSTGSGRYNEQFF.

This clone appeared a single time. DNA for the CDR3: TGTGCCAGCAGCTTGCAAGCGGGAGCCCAAGAGACCCAGTACTTC. Its protein is CASSLQAGAQETQYF. The chain has TRBV5-4 and TRBJ2-5; 8 positions agree with TRBD2. There are 15 residues in the CDR3. V lost 1 base and J lost 1; bases outside the gene matches: 3. Germline V gene data show CDR1 as SGHNT and CDR2 as YYREEE (reference sequence). Based on the CDR3 plus reference TRBV5-4 and TRBJ2-5, the full variable domain is ETGVTQSPTHLIKTRGQQVTLRCSSQSGHNTVSWYQQALGQGPQFIFQYYREEENGRGNFPPRFSGLQFPNYSSELNVNALELDDSALYLCASSLQAGAQETQYFGPGTRLLVL.

This clone was detected only once. V is TRBV11-2 and J is TRBJ2-1; 8 bases are shared with TRBD2. This CDR3 contains 14 residues. Germline values: CDR1 SGHAT, CDR2 FQNNGV. V was clipped by 7 bases and J by 4 bases; unmatched bases: 6. CDR3 in DNA: TGTGCCAGCATGGTGGGCGGGGGGTACAATGAGCAGTTCTTC. The encoded protein is CASMVGGGYNEQFF.

The chain carries TRBV28 and TRBJ2-5; 8 bases are shared with TRBD2. Germline trimming cut 3 bases from V and 0 bases from J; bases unmatched to any gene: 6. Germline V gene data show CDR1 as MDHEN and CDR2 as SYDVKM. The CDR3 loop spans 16 amino acids. This chain's CDR3 is CASSLGLGEYQETQYF. In nucleotides, the CDR3 is TGTGCCAGCAGTTTGGGACTAGGGGAGTACCAAGAGACCCAGTACTTC.

The chain carries TRBV5-1 and TRBJ2-1; D may be TRBD2 (5 bases). The CDR3 is 15 amino acids. Trimming took off 1 base at V and 5 bases at J, with 13 bases between the two ends. Germline V gives CDR1 SGHRS, CDR2 YFSETQ. The CDR3 protein is CASSLSGISHNEQFF. CDR3 sequence (DNA): TGCGCCAGCAGCTTGTCGGGGATATCCCACAATGAGCAGTTCTTC. Together with reference TRBV5-1 and TRBJ2-1, the CDR3 gives the full variable domain: KAGVTQTPRYLIKTRGQQVTLSCSPISGHRSVSWYQQTPGQGLQFLFEYFSETQRNKGNFPGRFSGRQFSNSRSEMNVSTLELGDSALYLCASSLSGISHNEQFFGPGTRLTVL.

This clone was picked up a small number of times. V usage is TRBV5-1 and J usage is TRBJ1-4; 7 bases are shared with TRBD1. This CDR3 spans 15 amino acids. The V gene's germline CDR1 is SGHRS and CDR2 YFSETQ. Trimming at V came to 0 bases and at J to 4 bases, leaving 3 bases not matched to a gene. The DNA for the CDR3 is TGCGCCAGCAGCTTGGTAGGGACAGATAATGAAAAACTGTTTTTT. Amino acid sequence: CASSLVGTDNEKLFF.

This rearrangement joins TRBV28 to TRBJ2-7; TRBD2 matches at 7 bases. The germline V gene has CDR1 MDHEN and CDR2 SYDVKM. Trimming removed 2 bases from V and 2 bases from J; junction bases left unmatched: 6. The CDR3 runs to 15 residues. CDR3 amino acids: CASSLITSVAYEQYF. CDR3 DNA: TGTGCCAGCAGTTTAATTACTAGCGTAGCCTACGAGCAGTACTTC.

This rearrangement joins TRBV7-3 to TRBJ2-7; 14 positions match TRBD2. Germline CDR1 reads SGHTA; CDR2 reads FQGTGA. With 5 bases clipped from V and 7 bases from J, the junction kept 4 bases outside the gene matches. The CDR3 is 14 residues long. CDR3 loop: CASSPGTSGSEQYF. The CDR3 DNA sequence: TGTGCCAGCAGCCCCGGGACTAGCGGGAGTGAGCAGTACTTC.

The chain has TRBV5-4 and TRBJ2-3, with 9 positions matching TRBD2. After removal of 4 bases from V and 0 bases from J, the junction contained 6 bases not matched to a gene. The CDR3 is 16 residues long. CDR1 SGHNT and CDR2 YYREEE come from the germline V gene (reference sequence). CDR3 in amino acids: CASSLRLAESTDTQYF. The CDR3 DNA is TGTGCCAGCAGCCTGCGACTAGCGGAGAGCACAGATACGCAGTATTTT.

The gene calls are TRBV6-5 and TRBJ2-7, with TRBD1 as a possible D gene (7 bases). Per germline, CDR1 MNHEY and CDR2 SVGAGI. V lost 6 bases to trimming and J lost 4 bases, with 13 bases between them. This CDR3 is built from 13 residues. This chain's CDR3 is CASSLQGGYEQYF. In nucleotides, the CDR3 is TGTGCCAGCAGCCTCCAGGGGGGATACGAGCAGTACTTC.

The rearrangement links TRBV5-8 to TRBJ2-2, with D hard to call. Germline V lookup: CDR1 SGHTS, CDR2 YDEGEE. The CDR3 spans 13 residues. Trimming removed 1 base at V and 6 bases at J, with 7 bases between. CDR3 residues: CASSLLAPGELFF. The DNA of the CDR3 is TGTGCCAGCAGCTTGCTGGCACCCGGGGAGCTGTTTTTT.

The V call is TRBV10-3, the J call TRBJ2-7; the match to TRBD1 covers 9 bases. From germline, CDR1 is ENHRY and CDR2 SYGVKD. Losses at the gene ends were 6 bases for V and 2 bases for J; bases not matched to a gene: 5. This CDR3 spans 14 amino acids. The CDR3 nucleotides are TGTGCCATCAGCGTCCGGGACAGGGCCTACGAGCAGTACTTC. It specifies CAISVRDRAYEQYF.

The gene calls are TRBV9 and TRBJ2-7; 7 nucleotides line up with TRBD1. The J segment lost 6 bases and the V segment lost 3 bases, leaving 6 bases of the junction unmatched. CDR3 length equals 13 residues. CDR1 and CDR2 (germline): SGDLS, YYNGEE. CDR3 residues: CASSGTQGTEQYF. DNA for the CDR3: TGTGCCAGCAGCGGAACACAGGGGACCGAGCAGTACTTC.

The chain carries TRBV5-1 and TRBJ2-3; a weak D match, TRBD2 (6 bases). There are 15 residues in the CDR3. The ends were cut back, 0 bases at V and 2 bases at J, with 10 bases in the middle. Germline V gene data show CDR1 as SGHRS and CDR2 as YFSETQ. DNA for the CDR3: TGCGCCAGCAGCTTGGCTGGGGGGATCACAGATACGCAGTATTTT. This sequence encodes CASSLAGGITDTQYF.

The CDR3 DNA sequence: TGTGCCAGCAGTTACTCGATGCGGGGATTAAACACTGAAGCTTTCTTT. As protein: CASSYSMRGLNTEAFF. The chain recombines TRBV6-5 with TRBJ1-1; D call uncertain. CDR1 and CDR2 (germline): MNHEY, SVGAGI. The CDR3 is 16 residues long. Trimming pared 0 bases from V and 2 bases from J, leaving 13 bases between.